Listed below are T cell receptor beta chains from one sample, sequenced in a study of T-cell memory formation after mild COVID-19. MiXCR, applied by TCRdb to the 5' RACE reads, yields one record per CDR3 protein. This table has 95,000 to 120,000 distinct CDR3 sequences, over 15% appearing once. Sequenced: PBMCs or a T cell subset sorted from them (not recorded which). The receptors shown here come from a man in his late teens or twenties who had mild COVID-19 (a few samples of this study predate the infection). Cell type and time point are not known. Both conserved end residues are part of each CDR3. D genes are given only for firm matches. Size is omitted from some rows. Given values are once, few, many or a class for expanded clones.

clone size: once
J gene: TRBJ1-2
V gene: TRBV30
D gene: -
CDR3 DNA: TGTGCCTGGAGTGTAAGGGGCCTCAGGGCCTGGCTCAATGGCTACACCTTC
CDR3 protein: CAWSVRGLRAWLNGYTF

clone size: few
J gene: TRBJ2-2
V gene: TRBV19
D gene: -
CDR3 DNA: TGTGCCAGTAGATATAGGTTGGCGAGCACCGGGGAGCTGTTTTTT
CDR3 protein: CASRYRLASTGELFF

clone size: few
J gene: TRBJ1-2
V gene: TRBV5-8
D gene: -
CDR3 DNA: TGTGCCAGCAGCTTGGGCGGGAGCGGATTGGGTTTTGGCTACACCTTC
CDR3 protein: CASSLGGSGLGFGYTF

clone size: few
J gene: TRBJ1-4
V gene: TRBV19
D gene: -
CDR3 DNA: TGTGCCAGTAGTATACATGGGGCACGTGAAAAACTGTTTTTT
CDR3 protein: CASSIHGAREKLFF

clone size: -
J gene: TRBJ2-6
V gene: TRBV9
D gene: -
CDR3 DNA: TGTGCCAGCAGCGTAGCTCGGCAGTTCTCTGGGGCCAACGTCCTGACTTTC
CDR3 protein: CASSVARQFSGANVLTF

clone size: few
J gene: TRBJ2-5
V gene: TRBV7-2
D gene: TRBD2
CDR3 DNA: TGTGCCAGCAGCACCCGGACTAGCGGGGTGGGAGAGACCCAGTACTTC
CDR3 protein: CASSTRTSGVGETQYF

clone size: -
J gene: TRBJ2-2
V gene: TRBV20-1
D gene: -
CDR3 DNA: TGCAGTGCTAGATCCGGGGAGACCACCGGGGAGCTGTTTTTT
CDR3 protein: CSARSGETTGELFF

clone size: -
J gene: TRBJ1-1
V gene: TRBV5-1
D gene: TRBD1
CDR3 DNA: TGCGCCAGCAGCTTGGCCAGGGGGGTAGGAACTGAAGCTTTCTTT
CDR3 protein: CASSLARGVGTEAFF

clone size: few
J gene: TRBJ1-6
V gene: TRBV6-5
D gene: -
CDR3 DNA: TGTGCCAGCAGTTACTCGTGGGGATCTTCGGGGTCACCCCTCCACTTT
CDR3 protein: CASSYSWGSSGSPLHF

clone size: -
J gene: TRBJ2-5
V gene: TRBV7-2
D gene: -
CDR3 DNA: TGTGCCAGCAGCTTAACCCCGGACGGCGAGACCCAGTACTTC
CDR3 protein: CASSLTPDGETQYF

clone size: few
J gene: TRBJ2-1
V gene: TRBV11-2
D gene: -
CDR3 DNA: TGTGCCAGCAGCTTAGTCCGGGGGCCGAGCAATGAGCAGTTCTTC
CDR3 protein: CASSLVRGPSNEQFF

clone size: -
J gene: TRBJ2-3
V gene: TRBV29-1
D gene: TRBD2
CDR3 DNA: TGCAGCGCCGAGAGCGGGGGGCAGACAGATACGCAGTATTTT
CDR3 protein: CSAESGGQTDTQYF

clone size: -
J gene: TRBJ2-1
V gene: TRBV5-1
D gene: -
CDR3 DNA: TGCGCCAGCAGCTTGGTTCCCACCGATGAGCAGTTCTTC
CDR3 protein: CASSLVPTDEQFF

clone size: -
J gene: TRBJ2-3
V gene: TRBV27
D gene: -
CDR3 DNA: TGTGCCAGCAGTTTGAGCGTCGTGGCGGATACGCAGTATTTT
CDR3 protein: CASSLSVVADTQYF

clone size: once
J gene: TRBJ2-5
V gene: TRBV2
D gene: -
CDR3 DNA: TGTGCCAGCACTCTCACAGGGCAAGAGACCCAGTACTTC
CDR3 protein: CASTLTGQETQYF

clone size: -
J gene: TRBJ2-6
V gene: TRBV27
D gene: TRBD2
CDR3 DNA: TGTGCCAGCGTCGAGAGGGGAGGGAGCCTTAGCACTGGGGCCAACGTCCTGACTTTC
CDR3 protein: CASVERGGSLSTGANVLTF

clone size: few
J gene: TRBJ2-5
V gene: TRBV7-2
D gene: -
CDR3 DNA: TGTGCCAGCAGCTTAGGATGGGCAGAGACCCAGTACTTC
CDR3 protein: CASSLGWAETQYF

clone size: -
J gene: TRBJ1-2
V gene: TRBV20-1
D gene: -
CDR3 DNA: TGCAGTGCTAGAGAACGGGTCTATGGCGACACCTTC
CDR3 protein: CSARERVYGDTF

clone size: -
J gene: TRBJ2-7
V gene: TRBV28
D gene: -
CDR3 DNA: TGTGCCGCCGCGGGGCTTTGGGAGCAGTACTTC
CDR3 protein: CAAAGLWEQYF

clone size: -
J gene: TRBJ1-5
V gene: TRBV4-3
D gene: -
CDR3 DNA: TGCGCCAGCAGCCAAGGGACGGTGGGGGATCAGCCCCAGCATTTT
CDR3 protein: CASSQGTVGDQPQHF

clone size: few
J gene: TRBJ2-7
V gene: TRBV18
D gene: -
CDR3 DNA: TGTGCCAGCTCACCGGTGGCTGACTCCCTATCCTACGAGCAGTACTTC
CDR3 protein: CASSPVADSLSYEQYF

clone size: -
J gene: TRBJ1-2
V gene: TRBV6-5
D gene: -
CDR3 DNA: TGTGCCAGCAGCCCCGGCGGCAGGGTCGATGGCTACACCTTC
CDR3 protein: CASSPGGRVDGYTF

clone size: -
J gene: TRBJ2-1
V gene: TRBV5-1
D gene: -
CDR3 DNA: TGCGCCAGCATTGCCAACAATGAGCAGTTCTTC
CDR3 protein: CASIANNEQFF

clone size: -
J gene: TRBJ2-3
V gene: TRBV6-6
D gene: -
CDR3 DNA: TGTGCCAGCACTAAACCCCTCGGGGCAAACCCAGGCACGCAGTATTTT
CDR3 protein: CASTKPLGANPGTQYF

clone size: few
J gene: TRBJ1-1
V gene: TRBV7-3
D gene: -
CDR3 DNA: TGTGCCAGCAGGGCACAGATGAACACTGAAGCTTTCTTT
CDR3 protein: CASRAQMNTEAFF

clone size: few
J gene: TRBJ2-5
V gene: TRBV20-1
D gene: -
CDR3 DNA: TGCAGTGCTCCCCTGGGGGTAGTGGGGACCCAGTACTTC
CDR3 protein: CSAPLGVVGTQYF

clone size: few
J gene: TRBJ1-6
V gene: TRBV2
D gene: TRBD1
CDR3 DNA: TGTGCCAGCACTACGGACAGGGGGCATAATTCACCCCTCCACTTT
CDR3 protein: CASTTDRGHNSPLHF

clone size: -
J gene: TRBJ2-1
V gene: TRBV12-3/TRBV12-4
D gene: TRBD1
CDR3 DNA: TGTGCCAGCATGCGGGACAGGGCCCGAGTTCGCTACAATGAGCAGTTCTTC
CDR3 protein: CASMRDRARVRYNEQFF

clone size: few
J gene: TRBJ1-5
V gene: TRBV23-1
D gene: -
CDR3 DNA: TGCGCCAGCAGTCACGGCCAGGGTCGGCCCCAGCATTTT
CDR3 protein: CASSHGQGRPQHF

clone size: many
J gene: TRBJ1-6
V gene: TRBV6-5
D gene: TRBD1
CDR3 DNA: TGTGCCAGCAGTCGACAGGGGGATTCACCCCTCCACTTT
CDR3 protein: CASSRQGDSPLHF

clone size: -
J gene: TRBJ2-1
V gene: TRBV4-1
D gene: -
CDR3 DNA: TGCGCCAGCAGCCAAGATCGAGGGGCCCGGCAGTTCTTC
CDR3 protein: CASSQDRGARQFF

clone size: few
J gene: TRBJ2-2
V gene: TRBV12-3/TRBV12-4
D gene: TRBD1
CDR3 DNA: TGTGCCAGCAGTTTAGGGGACAGGCTCGGGGAGCTGTTTTTT
CDR3 protein: CASSLGDRLGELFF

clone size: -
J gene: TRBJ1-6
V gene: TRBV5-5
D gene: -
CDR3 DNA: TGTGCCAGCAGGTTCAATAATTCACCCCTCCACTTT
CDR3 protein: CASRFNNSPLHF

clone size: -
J gene: TRBJ2-3
V gene: TRBV20-1
D gene: -
CDR3 DNA: TGCAGTGCTAGTCTCCTACCCACAGATACGCAGTATTTT
CDR3 protein: CSASLLPTDTQYF

clone size: -
J gene: TRBJ2-3
V gene: TRBV5-1
D gene: TRBD1
CDR3 DNA: TGCGCCAGTATGACAGGGGGGTTTGGTCCGACAGATACGCAGTATTTT
CDR3 protein: CASMTGGFGPTDTQYF

clone size: few
J gene: TRBJ1-6
V gene: TRBV7-2
D gene: -
CDR3 DNA: TGTGCCAGCAGCTTTTCCGGACAGACGAATTCACCCCTCCACTTT
CDR3 protein: CASSFSGQTNSPLHF

clone size: -
J gene: TRBJ2-5
V gene: TRBV5-1
D gene: TRBD1
CDR3 DNA: TGCGCCAGCAGCTTCCCGGGACAGGGACAAGAGACCCAGTACTTC
CDR3 protein: CASSFPGQGQETQYF

clone size: few
J gene: TRBJ2-5
V gene: TRBV6-5
D gene: -
CDR3 DNA: TGTGCCAGCAGCAGACAGTACCAAGAGACCCAGTACTTC
CDR3 protein: CASSRQYQETQYF

clone size: many
J gene: TRBJ2-1
V gene: TRBV5-6
D gene: TRBD2
CDR3 DNA: TGTGCCAGCAGCTCGACCAGCGGGACTACTTACAATGAGCAGTTCTTC
CDR3 protein: CASSSTSGTTYNEQFF

clone size: few
J gene: TRBJ2-7
V gene: TRBV6-5
D gene: -
CDR3 DNA: TGTGCCAGCAGTTACGGCTCCCAGGTGGAGCAGTACTTC
CDR3 protein: CASSYGSQVEQYF

clone size: -
J gene: TRBJ1-2
V gene: TRBV3-1
D gene: -
CDR3 DNA: TGTGCCAGCAGCCAAGAGGGACTAACCCGAGGCTACACCTTC
CDR3 protein: CASSQEGLTRGYTF

clone size: -
J gene: TRBJ2-2
V gene: TRBV5-1
D gene: -
CDR3 DNA: TGCGCCAGCAGCCGAACGAGGGTCGGGAACACCGGGGAGCTGTTTTTT
CDR3 protein: CASSRTRVGNTGELFF

clone size: -
J gene: TRBJ2-2
V gene: TRBV10-1
D gene: -
CDR3 DNA: TGCGCCAGCAGTGAGTCTGGCCCTCTGGCCGGGGAGCTGTTTTTT
CDR3 protein: CASSESGPLAGELFF

clone size: -
J gene: TRBJ2-3
V gene: TRBV4-3
D gene: TRBD2
CDR3 DNA: TGCGCCAGCAGCCAAGAGAGAAGAACTAGCGGCTTCACAGATACGCAGTATTTT
CDR3 protein: CASSQERRTSGFTDTQYF

clone size: many
J gene: TRBJ2-5
V gene: TRBV7-2
D gene: -
CDR3 DNA: TGTGCCAGCAGCTTACAGTACCAAGAGACCCAGTACTTC
CDR3 protein: CASSLQYQETQYF

clone size: -
J gene: TRBJ2-3
V gene: TRBV5-1
D gene: -
CDR3 DNA: TGCGCCAGCAGCTTTGAGAGGCGGGATACGCAGTATTTT
CDR3 protein: CASSFERRDTQYF

clone size: few
J gene: TRBJ1-1
V gene: TRBV7-9
D gene: TRBD1
CDR3 DNA: TGTGCCATCACAGGGGTGGACACTGAAGCTTTCTTT
CDR3 protein: CAITGVDTEAFF

clone size: few
J gene: TRBJ1-5
V gene: TRBV7-2
D gene: TRBD1
CDR3 DNA: TGTGCCAGCAGCTTAACGTGGGGGACAGGGGGCGCTTGGCAGCCCCAGCATTTT
CDR3 protein: CASSLTWGTGGAWQPQHF

clone size: few
J gene: TRBJ1-3
V gene: TRBV18
D gene: TRBD1
CDR3 DNA: TGTGCCAGCTCACCCCAAGCAGGGGACAGCTCTGGAAACACCATATATTTT
CDR3 protein: CASSPQAGDSSGNTIYF

clone size: -
J gene: TRBJ1-1
V gene: TRBV7-9
D gene: -
CDR3 DNA: TGTGCCAGCAGCCTCCTACCAGAGAACACTGAAGCTTTCTTT
CDR3 protein: CASSLLPENTEAFF

clone size: -
J gene: TRBJ2-7
V gene: TRBV6-2/TRBV6-3
D gene: TRBD2
CDR3 DNA: TGTGCCAGCAGTTACTCGGGTCGGGGGGACTCCTACGAGCAGTACTTC
CDR3 protein: CASSYSGRGDSYEQYF

clone size: -
J gene: TRBJ1-4
V gene: TRBV2
D gene: -
CDR3 DNA: TGTGCCAGCAGTCTTAGCCGTGAAAAACTGTTTTTT
CDR3 protein: CASSLSREKLFF

clone size: -
J gene: TRBJ2-5
V gene: TRBV2
D gene: TRBD1
CDR3 DNA: TGTGCCACCTCCTCTCGGACAGGGGCCGAGACCCAGTACTTC
CDR3 protein: CATSSRTGAETQYF

clone size: -
J gene: TRBJ2-1
V gene: TRBV4-2
D gene: -
CDR3 DNA: TGTGCCAGCAGCCGGACCCCACCGTTAGAGCAGTTCTTC
CDR3 protein: CASSRTPPLEQFF

clone size: few
J gene: TRBJ1-2
V gene: TRBV24-1
D gene: -
CDR3 DNA: TGTGCCACCAGTGACCCTTTCTATGGCTACACCTTC
CDR3 protein: CATSDPFYGYTF

clone size: -
J gene: TRBJ2-2
V gene: TRBV6-5
D gene: TRBD2
CDR3 DNA: TGTGCCAGCAGAGAAAGCGGGGAATCCGCCGGGGAGCTGTTTTTT
CDR3 protein: CASRESGESAGELFF